One T cell receptor beta chain is described in this entry. Method: immunoSEQ multiplex PCR; TCRdb's copy keeps in-frame clones and lacks some. This table has approximately 150,000 clones, almost 85% appearing once. These data originate in a study of blood T cell repertoires in COVID-19. CDR1 and CDR2 (germline): MNHEY, SVGEGT. V shed 6 bases, J shed 6 bases, and the junction held 13 bases outside the gene matches. The CDR3 totals 15 residues. The sequence was obtained from a human donor with acute or convalescent COVID-19. The donor label of this sample is uncertain. The J gene is TRBJ1-2, the V gene TRBV6-2 or TRBV6-3, with TRBD1 matching over 7 bases. Sequenced input: peripheral blood. CDR3 residues: CASSETGDSGDGYTF. The CDR3 nucleotides are TGTGCCAGCAGCGAAACCGGGGACAGTGGGGATGGCTACACCTTC.